This TCR beta chain was observed in a study of shared clonotypes between healthy human individuals. Points on this clone: Its antigen is unidentified.

V was trimmed by 7 bases and J by 1 base, leaving 10 bases between them. Looked up from germline, CDR1 is SQVTM and CDR2 is ANQGSEA. This CDR3 is 12 amino acids long. General study points: Between a handful of donors, naive CD4 clonotypes were shared at a level of about 5%. In the sorted subsets, rarefaction showed sequencing was incomplete despite large depth. In contrast to clonotypes shared by all four donors, non-shared clonotypes had lower generation probabilities.

Clones were read by immunoSEQ multiplex PCR, and TCRdb kept only the in-frame ones, dropping some. The sample records 2 million to 2.5 million clones, just under 95% being singletons. From CD4+ cells came CD45RA+ naive and CD45RA-negative memory subsets. The sequencing sample was made of naive CD4+ T cells from PBMCs. Subset in this sample: CD45RA+ positively selected. The source of this sequence is a man aged 18 to 29 in good health. Some clones in this sample may be carry-over from other donors' samples. This sequence joins TRBV29-1 and TRBJ2-5, with D unresolved. CDR3 DNA: TGCAGCGCTGTCGGGTTCCAAGAGACCCAGTACTTC. Translated, it gives CSAVGFQETQYF.